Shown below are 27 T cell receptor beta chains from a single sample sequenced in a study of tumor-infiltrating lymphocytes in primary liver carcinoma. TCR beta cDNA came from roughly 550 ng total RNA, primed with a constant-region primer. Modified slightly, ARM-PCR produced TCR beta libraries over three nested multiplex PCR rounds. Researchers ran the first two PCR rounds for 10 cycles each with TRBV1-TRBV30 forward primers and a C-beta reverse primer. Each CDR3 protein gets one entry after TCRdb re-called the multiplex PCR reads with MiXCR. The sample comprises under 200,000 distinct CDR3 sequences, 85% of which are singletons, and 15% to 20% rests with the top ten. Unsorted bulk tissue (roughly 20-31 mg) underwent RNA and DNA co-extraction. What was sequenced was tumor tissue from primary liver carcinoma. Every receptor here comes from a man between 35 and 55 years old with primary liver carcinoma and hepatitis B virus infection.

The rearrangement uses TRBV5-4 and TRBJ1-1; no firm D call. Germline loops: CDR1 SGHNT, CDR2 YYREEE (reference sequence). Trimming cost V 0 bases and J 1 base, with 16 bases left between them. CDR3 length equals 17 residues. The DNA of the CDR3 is TGTGCCAGCAGCTTGGGTTGGTGGGCGGTGGGGAACACTGAAGCTTTCTTT. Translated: CASSLGWWAVGNTEAFF.

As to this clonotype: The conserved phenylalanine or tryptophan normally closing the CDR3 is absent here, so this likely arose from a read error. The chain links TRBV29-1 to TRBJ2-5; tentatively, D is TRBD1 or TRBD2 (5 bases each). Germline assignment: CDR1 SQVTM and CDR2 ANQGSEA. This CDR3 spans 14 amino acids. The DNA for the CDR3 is TGCAGTGTTGTGTCTGGGACCACATGGGAGACCCAGTACTAC. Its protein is CSVVSGTTWETQYY.

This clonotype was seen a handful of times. This CDR3 reads CASSLGTRVDRVNEQFF. In DNA, the CDR3 is TGTGCCAGCAGCTTAGGGACTAGGGTTGATCGTGTAAATGAGCAGTTCTTC. The rearrangement links TRBV7-8 to TRBJ2-1; 7 nucleotides align to TRBD2. Germline values: CDR1 SGHVS, CDR2 FQNEAQ. The CDR3 length is 17 residues. The ends lost 1 base at V and 7 bases at J; junction bases unmatched: 13.

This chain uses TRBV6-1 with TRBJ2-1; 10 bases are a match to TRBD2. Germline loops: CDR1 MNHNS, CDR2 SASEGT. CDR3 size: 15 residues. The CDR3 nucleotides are TGTGTCAGTAGTGAACCTAGCGGGAGCTACAATGAGCAGTTCTTC. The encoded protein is CVSSEPSGSYNEQFF.

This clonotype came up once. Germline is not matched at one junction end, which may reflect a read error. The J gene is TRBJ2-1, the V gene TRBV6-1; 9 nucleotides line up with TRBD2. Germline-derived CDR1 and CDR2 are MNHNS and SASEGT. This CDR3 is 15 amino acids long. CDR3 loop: CASSEEAGGYKKQFF. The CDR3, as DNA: TGTGCCAGCAGCGAAGAAGCGGGAGGATACAAAAAACAGTTCTTC.

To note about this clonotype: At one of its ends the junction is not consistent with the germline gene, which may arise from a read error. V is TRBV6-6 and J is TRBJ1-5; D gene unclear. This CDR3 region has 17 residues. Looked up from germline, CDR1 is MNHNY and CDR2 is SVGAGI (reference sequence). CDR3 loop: CASSYSIAQRGNQPQHF. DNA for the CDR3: TGTGCCAGCAGCTACTCGATCGCACAAAGGGGCAATCAGCCCCAGCATTTT.

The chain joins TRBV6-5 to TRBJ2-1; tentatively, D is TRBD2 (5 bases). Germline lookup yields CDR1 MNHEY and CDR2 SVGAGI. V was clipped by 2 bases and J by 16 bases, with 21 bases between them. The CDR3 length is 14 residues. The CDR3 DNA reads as TGTGCCAGCAGTTACCAGACTAATTTTAATGATCATTTCTTC. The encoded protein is CASSYQTNFNDHFF.

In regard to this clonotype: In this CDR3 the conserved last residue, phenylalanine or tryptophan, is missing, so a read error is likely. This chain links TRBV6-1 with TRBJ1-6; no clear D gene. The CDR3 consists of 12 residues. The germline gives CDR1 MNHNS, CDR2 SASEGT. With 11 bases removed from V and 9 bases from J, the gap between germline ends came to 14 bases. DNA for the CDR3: TGTGCCTCCAGGAAGGTTACTTCACCCCTCCACTCT. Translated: CASRKVTSPLHS.

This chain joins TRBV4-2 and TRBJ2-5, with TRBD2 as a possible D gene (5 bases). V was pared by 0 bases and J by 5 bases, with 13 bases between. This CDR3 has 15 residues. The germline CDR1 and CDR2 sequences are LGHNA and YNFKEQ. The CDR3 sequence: CASSQEPGLVETQYF. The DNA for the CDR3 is TGTGCCAGCAGCCAAGAGCCGGGATTGGTGGAGACCCAGTACTTC.

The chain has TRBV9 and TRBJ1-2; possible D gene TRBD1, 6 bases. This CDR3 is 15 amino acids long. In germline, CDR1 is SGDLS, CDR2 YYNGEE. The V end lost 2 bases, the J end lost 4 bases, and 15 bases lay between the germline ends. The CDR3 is CASSVDGTCPYGYTF. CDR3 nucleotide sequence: TGTGCCAGCAGCGTCGATGGGACATGCCCCTATGGCTACACCTTC.

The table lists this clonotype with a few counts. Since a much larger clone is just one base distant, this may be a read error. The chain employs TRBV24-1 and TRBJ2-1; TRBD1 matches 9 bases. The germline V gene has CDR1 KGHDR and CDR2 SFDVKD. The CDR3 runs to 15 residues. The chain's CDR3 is CATSDSGTGNNGQFF. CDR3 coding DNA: TGTGCCACCAGTGACTCGGGGACAGGGAACAATGGGCAGTTCTTC.

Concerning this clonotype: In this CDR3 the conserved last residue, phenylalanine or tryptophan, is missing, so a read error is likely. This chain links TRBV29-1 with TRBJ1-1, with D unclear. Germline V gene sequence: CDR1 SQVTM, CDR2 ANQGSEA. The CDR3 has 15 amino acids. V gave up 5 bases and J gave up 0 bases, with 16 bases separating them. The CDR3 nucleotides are TGCAGCGTTTCCGCTGGGTGGGGTATGAACACTGAAGCTTTCTAT. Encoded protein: CSVSAGWGMNTEAFY.

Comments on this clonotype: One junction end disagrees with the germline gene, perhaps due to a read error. The CDR3 DNA is TGTGCCAACAGTATCTCCGGGACAGAAAAACCGTTTTTT. The encoded protein is CANSISGTEKPFF. The genes are TRBV12-3 or TRBV12-4 and TRBJ1-4; TRBD1 matches 7 bases. This CDR3 region has 13 residues.

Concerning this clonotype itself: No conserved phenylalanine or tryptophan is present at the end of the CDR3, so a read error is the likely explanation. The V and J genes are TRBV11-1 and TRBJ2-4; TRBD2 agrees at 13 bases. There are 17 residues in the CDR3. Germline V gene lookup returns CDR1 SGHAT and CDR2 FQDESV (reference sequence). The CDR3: CAGSFPGTSGIKNNQYL. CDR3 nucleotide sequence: TGTGCCGGCAGCTTTCCCGGGACTAGCGGGATCAAAAACAATCAGTACTTA.

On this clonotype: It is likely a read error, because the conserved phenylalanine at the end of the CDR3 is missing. The CDR3 loop reads CANRALEANQETQYL. For the CDR3, the DNA is TGTGCCAACAGAGCACTGGAGGCGAACCAAGAGACCCAGTACTTG. The chain has TRBV6-1 and TRBJ2-5; possibly TRBD2 for D (5 bases). Germline V lookup: CDR1 MNHNS, CDR2 SASEGT. The CDR3 spans 15 residues. V shed 10 bases and J shed 0 bases, with 18 bases lying between them.

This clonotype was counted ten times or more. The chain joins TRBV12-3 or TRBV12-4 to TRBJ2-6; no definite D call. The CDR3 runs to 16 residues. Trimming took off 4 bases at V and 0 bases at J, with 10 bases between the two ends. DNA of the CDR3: TGTGCCAGCAGTTCCCAGACCGTCTCTGGGGCCAACGTCCTGACTTTC. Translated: CASSSQTVSGANVLTF.

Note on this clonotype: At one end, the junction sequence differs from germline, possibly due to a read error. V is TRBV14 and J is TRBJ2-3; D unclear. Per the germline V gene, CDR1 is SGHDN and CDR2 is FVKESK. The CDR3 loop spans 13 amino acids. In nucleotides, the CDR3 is TGTGCCATCAACCGAGGATACACAGATACGAAGTATTTT. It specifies CAINRGYTDTKYF. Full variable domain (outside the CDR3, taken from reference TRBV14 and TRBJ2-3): EAGVTQFPSHSVIEKGQTVTLRCDPISGHDNLYWYRRVMGKEIKFLLHFVKESKQDESGMPNNRFLAERTGGTYSTLKVQPAELEDSGVYFCAINRGYTDTKYFGPGTRLTVL.

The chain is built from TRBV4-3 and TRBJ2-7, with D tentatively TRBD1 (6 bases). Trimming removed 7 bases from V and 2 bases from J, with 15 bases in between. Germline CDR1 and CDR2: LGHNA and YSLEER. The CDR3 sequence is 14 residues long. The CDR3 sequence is CASNTNTGPYEQYF. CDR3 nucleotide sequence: TGCGCCAGCAACACAAATACAGGGCCCTACGAGCAGTACTTC.

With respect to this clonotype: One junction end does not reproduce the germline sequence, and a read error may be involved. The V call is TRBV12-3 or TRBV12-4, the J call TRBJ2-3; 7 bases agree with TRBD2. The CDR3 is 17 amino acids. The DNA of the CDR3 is TGTGCCCGCAGTTCCCCAACTAGCGAGAGAAGTACAGATACGCAGTATTTT. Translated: CARSSPTSERSTDTQYF.

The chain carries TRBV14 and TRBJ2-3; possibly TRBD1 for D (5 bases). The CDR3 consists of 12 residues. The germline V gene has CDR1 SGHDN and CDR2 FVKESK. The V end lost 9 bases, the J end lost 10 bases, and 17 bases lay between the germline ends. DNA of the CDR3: TGTGCCAGGAGCGCCCAGGGAAATGCGCAGTATTTT. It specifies CARSAQGNAQYF.

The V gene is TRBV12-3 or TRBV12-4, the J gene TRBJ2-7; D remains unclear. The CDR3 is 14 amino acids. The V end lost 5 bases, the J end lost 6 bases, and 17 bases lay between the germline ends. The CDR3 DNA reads TGTGCCAGCAGTGTGCACGGACCACAAGGCGAGCAGTACTTC. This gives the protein CASSVHGPQGEQYF.

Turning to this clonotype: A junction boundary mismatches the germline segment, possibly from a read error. The CDR3 loop is CASSLGGQHQHF. CDR3 sequence (DNA): TGTGCCAGCAGTTTGGGAGGTCAGCACCAGCATTTT. This rearrangement joins TRBV28 to TRBJ1-5; D gene ambiguous. This CDR3 comprises 12 residues. Germline CDR1 reads MDHEN; CDR2 reads SYDVKM.

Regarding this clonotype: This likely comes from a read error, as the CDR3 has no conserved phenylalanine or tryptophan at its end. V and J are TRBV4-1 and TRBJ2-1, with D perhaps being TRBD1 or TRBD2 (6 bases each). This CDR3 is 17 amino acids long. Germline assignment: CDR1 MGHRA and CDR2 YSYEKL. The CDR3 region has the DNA TGCGGCAGCAGGAGGGAGGAATCAGGACAGCTTAATAGCGTGCAGTTCTTA. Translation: CGSRREESGQLNSVQFL.

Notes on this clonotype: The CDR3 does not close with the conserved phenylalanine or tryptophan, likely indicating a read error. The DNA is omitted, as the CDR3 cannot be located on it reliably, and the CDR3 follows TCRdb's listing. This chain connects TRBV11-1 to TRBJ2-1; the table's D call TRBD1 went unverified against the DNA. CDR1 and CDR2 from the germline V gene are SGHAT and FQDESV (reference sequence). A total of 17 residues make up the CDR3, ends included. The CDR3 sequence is CDSSSNGISRLFNERFS.

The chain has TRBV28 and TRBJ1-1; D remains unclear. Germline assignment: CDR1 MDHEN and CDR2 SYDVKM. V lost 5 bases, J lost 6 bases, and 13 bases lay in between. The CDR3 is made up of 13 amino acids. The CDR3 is CASSPRALPEAFF. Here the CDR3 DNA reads TGTGCCAGCAGTCCCCGGGCCCTCCCTGAAGCTTTCTTT.

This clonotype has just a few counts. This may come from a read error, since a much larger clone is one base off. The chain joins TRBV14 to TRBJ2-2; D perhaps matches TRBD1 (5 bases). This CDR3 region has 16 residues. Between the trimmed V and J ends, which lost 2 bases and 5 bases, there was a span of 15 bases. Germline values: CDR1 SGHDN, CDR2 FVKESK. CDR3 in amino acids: CASSQFAGLDTGELFF. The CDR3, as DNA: TGTGCCAGCAGCCAATTCGCAGGGTTGGATACCGGGGAGCTGTTTTTT.

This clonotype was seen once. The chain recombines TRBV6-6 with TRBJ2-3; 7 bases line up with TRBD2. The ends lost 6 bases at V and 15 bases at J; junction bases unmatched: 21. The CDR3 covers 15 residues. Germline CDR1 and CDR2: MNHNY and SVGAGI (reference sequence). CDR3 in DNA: TGTGCCAGCAGCCCCGGGGGGTCTAGCATAGATACGTACTATTTT. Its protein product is CASSPGGSSIDTYYF.